These T cell receptor beta chains were read from a single sample in a study of cytomegalovirus exposure and HLA in healthy donors. Profiling relied on immunoSEQ multiplex PCR, and the TCRdb table lists in-frame clones only, not all of them. The sample lists roughly 200,000 clones, roughly 85% occurring once. The sequenced sample consisted of PBMCs. Every receptor here comes from a woman younger than 35 in good health and CMV-seronegative. Each CDR3 is given with its conserved first and last residue. The D gene is left open where the match is weak. Some rows have no size entry. The others give once, few or many, or a class for an expanded clone.

cdr3_length	v_call	d_call	j_call	clone_size	cdr3_aa	cdr3_nt
16	TRBV11-2	TRBD2	TRBJ2-1	.	CASSPRLAGVANEQFF	TGTGCCAGCAGCCCACGACTAGCGGGAGTCGCCAATGAGCAGTTCTTC
20	TRBV27	TRBD1	TRBJ1-4	.	CASSPRGPGQAISGDEKLFF	TGTGCCAGCAGTCCGAGGGGACCGGGACAGGCAATTTCAGGTGATGAAAAACTGTTTTTT
14	TRBV28	.	TRBJ1-4	.	CASSLKGGTHGQIF	TGTGCCAGCAGTCTAAAGGGAGGGACCCATGGACAGATTTTT
15	TRBV19	TRBD1	TRBJ1-1	.	CASSGDRGWVSEAFF	TGTGCCAGTAGTGGGGACAGGGGTTGGGTCTCTGAAGCTTTCTTT
14	TRBV5-4	.	TRBJ2-3	.	CASSLERGTDTQYF	TGTGCCAGCAGCTTGGAACGAGGCACAGATACGCAGTATTTT
14	TRBV18	TRBD2	TRBJ2-3	.	CASSRGSGTDTQYF	TGTGCCAGCTCACGCGGGAGTGGCACAGATACGCAGTATTTT
13	TRBV15	TRBD1	TRBJ1-1	.	CATSNDRGLSAFF	TGTGCCACCAGTAACGACAGGGGGCTTTCAGCTTTCTTT
16	TRBV4-3	.	TRBJ2-2	.	CASSHVGGADTGELFF	TGCGCCAGCAGCCACGTTGGGGGCGCGGACACCGGGGAGCTGTTTTTT
14	TRBV2	.	TRBJ2-1	few	CASSGGGSYNEQFF	TGTGCCAGCAGTGGGGGAGGCTCCTACAATGAGCAGTTCTTC
17	TRBV9	.	TRBJ1-1	.	CASSVSLTRGSDTEAFF	TGTGCCAGCAGCGTAAGCCTTACCAGGGGCTCGGACACTGAAGCTTTCTTT
13	TRBV18	TRBD1	TRBJ1-2	.	CASSRGQGYGYTF	TGTGCCAGCTCACGTGGACAGGGCTACGGCTACACCTTC
17	TRBV25-1	TRBD1	TRBJ1-1	few	CASSEYGRGHMNTEAFF	TGTGCCAGCAGTGAATACGGGAGGGGGCACATGAACACTGAAGCTTTCTTT